This record concerns one TCR beta chain sequence. The clone's antigen remains unknown. Base-call qualities are not available, and no considerably larger clone is one nucleotide away. This sample was taken from a study of blood T cell repertoires in COVID-19 (dated by TCRdb to 2020 to 2022). Context from the whole study: Collaborator samples came from the United States, Italy and Spain and covered acute and convalescent phases of COVID-19. The material from the prospective study consisted of cDNA or gDNA derived from T cells, B-cell-depleted T cells, or PBMCs. Deeply sampled blood TCRbeta repertoires from subjects exposed to, actively infected with, or recovered from COVID-19 were included in the dataset. The repertoires were released in a freely available public database meant as a resource for research on the immune response to SARS-CoV-2. Samples were obtained from the ongoing ImmuneRACE study (first 160 participants) and from over a thousand subjects provided by 6 global collaborators. Nearly every sample came with metadata listing a de-identified subject ID, COVID-19 status, age in years and sex. HLA class I and class II types, where available, came from metadata supplied by the sample provider rather than from assay-based typing.

Each collaborating institution followed its own protocols to collect whole blood in K2EDTA tubes. For TCRbeta analysis, collaborator samples were shipped as frozen whole blood, as isolated PBMCs, or as DNA extracted from either sample type. TCRbeta CDR3 regions were amplified from genomic DNA by means of the immunoSEQ Assay, a bias-controlled multiplex PCR. Regarding the original processing steps: Within the assay, amplification of reference gene primers was used to estimate how many nucleated cells each sample contained. To quantify the absolute abundance of each unique TCRbeta CDR3 rearrangement, sequence reads were collapsed and filtered. For each sample, productive Simpson clonality was calculated as the square root of Simpson's diversity index over productive rearrangements. Not all clones reach the TCRdb copy of this immuneACCESS table, which keeps in-frame sequences only. Checked studies attribute under half of the gap to unresolved V genes and leave the rest unexplained. V and J calls and clone size are copied from that table; D and trimming were computed from the DNA. Across this sample there are fewer than 300,000 clones, with approximately 82% seen only once. Less than 4% of the sample lies in the top ten.

Including the terminal cysteine and phenylalanine, the CDR3 comprises 15 residues. Of all the DNA, just the CDR3 is kept, 45 bases in frame from base 1. Cut back by 3 bases and 1 base, the V and J ends lie 12 bases apart. CDR1 and CDR2 (SGDLS, YYNGEE) derive from the germline V gene. Study-wide conclusions, independent of this receptor: How much clinical and demographic metadata was included differed by source and by participant, and the metadata was provided uncurated.

The specimen sequenced was peripheral blood. The rearrangement combines TRBV9 with TRBJ2-3; TRBD1 is a possible D gene, resting on 6 matching bases. This TCR was recovered from a woman between 18 and 30 years old with acute or convalescent COVID-19. For the CDR3, the sequence is CASSARTVRTDTQYF. The DNA is TGTGCCAGCAGCGCCCGGACAGTCCGCACAGATACGCAGTATTTT.